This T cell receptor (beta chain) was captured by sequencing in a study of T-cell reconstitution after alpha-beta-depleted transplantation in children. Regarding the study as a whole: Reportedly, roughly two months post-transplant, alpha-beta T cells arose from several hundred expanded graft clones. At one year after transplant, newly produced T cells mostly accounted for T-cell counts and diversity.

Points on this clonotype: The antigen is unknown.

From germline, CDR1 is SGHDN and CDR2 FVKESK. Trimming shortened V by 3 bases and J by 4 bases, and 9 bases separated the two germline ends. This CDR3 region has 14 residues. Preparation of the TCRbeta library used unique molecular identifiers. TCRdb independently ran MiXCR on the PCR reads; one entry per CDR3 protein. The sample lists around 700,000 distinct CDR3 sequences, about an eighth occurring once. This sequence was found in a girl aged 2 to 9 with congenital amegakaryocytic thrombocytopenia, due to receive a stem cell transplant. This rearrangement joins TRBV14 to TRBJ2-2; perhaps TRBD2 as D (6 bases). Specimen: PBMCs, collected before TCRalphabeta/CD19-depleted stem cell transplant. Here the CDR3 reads CASSQPGGTGELFF. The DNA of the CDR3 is TGTGCCAGCAGCCAGCCCGGGGGCACCGGGGAGCTGTTTTTT.